This T cell receptor (beta chain) originates from a study of blood T cell repertoires in COVID-19. Repertoires were generated with immunoSEQ multiplex PCR, while TCRdb's copy carries only in-frame clones and drops some. The sample consists of roughly 280,000 clones, 88% of them appearing once. CDR3 size: 13 residues. Between the trimmed V and J ends, which lost 0 bases and 4 bases, there was a span of 7 bases. Germline V gene data show CDR1 as SGDLS and CDR2 as YYNGEE. V usage is TRBV9 and J usage is TRBJ2-5; D uncertain. This sequence was found in a woman between 50 and 59 years old who had recovered from COVID-19. Source material: PBMCs or T cells enriched from blood (not recorded which). The CDR3 sequence is CASSVVPGETQYF. The CDR3 region has the DNA TGTGCCAGCAGCGTAGTCCCCGGAGAGACCCAGTACTTC.